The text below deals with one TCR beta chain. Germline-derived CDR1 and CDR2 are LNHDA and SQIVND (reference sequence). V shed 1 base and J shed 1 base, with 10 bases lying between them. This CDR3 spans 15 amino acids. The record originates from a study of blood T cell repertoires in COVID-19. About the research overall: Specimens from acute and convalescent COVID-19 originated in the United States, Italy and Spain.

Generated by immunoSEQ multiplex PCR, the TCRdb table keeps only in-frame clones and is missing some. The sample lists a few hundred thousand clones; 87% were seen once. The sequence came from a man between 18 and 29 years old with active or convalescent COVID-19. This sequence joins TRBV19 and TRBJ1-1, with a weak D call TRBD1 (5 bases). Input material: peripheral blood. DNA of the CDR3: TGTGCCAGTAGTATAGTCGCCGGGGGGAACACTGAAGCTTTCTTT. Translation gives CASSIVAGGNTEAFF.